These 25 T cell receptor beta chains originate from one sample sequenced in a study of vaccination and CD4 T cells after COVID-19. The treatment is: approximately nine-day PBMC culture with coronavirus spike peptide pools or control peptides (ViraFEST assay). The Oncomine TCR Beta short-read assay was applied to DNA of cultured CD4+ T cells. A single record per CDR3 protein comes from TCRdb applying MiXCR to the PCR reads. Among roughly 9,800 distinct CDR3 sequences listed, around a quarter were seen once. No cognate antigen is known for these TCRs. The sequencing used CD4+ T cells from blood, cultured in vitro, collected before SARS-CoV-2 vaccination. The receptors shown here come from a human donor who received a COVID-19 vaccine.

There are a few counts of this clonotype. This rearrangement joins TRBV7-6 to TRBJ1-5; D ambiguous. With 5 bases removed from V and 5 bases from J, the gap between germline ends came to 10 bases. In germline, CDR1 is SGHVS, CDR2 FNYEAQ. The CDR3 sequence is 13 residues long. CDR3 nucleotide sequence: TGTGCCAGCAGCAAAAACCGGTATCAGCCCCAGCATTTT. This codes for CASSKNRYQPQHF.

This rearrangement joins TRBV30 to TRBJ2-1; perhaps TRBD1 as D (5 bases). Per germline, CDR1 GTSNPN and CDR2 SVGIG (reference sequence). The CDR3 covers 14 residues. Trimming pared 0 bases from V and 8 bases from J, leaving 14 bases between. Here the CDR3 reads CAWSVLTVGDEQFF. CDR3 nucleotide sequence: TGTGCCTGGAGTGTGCTGACAGTTGGCGATGAGCAGTTCTTC.

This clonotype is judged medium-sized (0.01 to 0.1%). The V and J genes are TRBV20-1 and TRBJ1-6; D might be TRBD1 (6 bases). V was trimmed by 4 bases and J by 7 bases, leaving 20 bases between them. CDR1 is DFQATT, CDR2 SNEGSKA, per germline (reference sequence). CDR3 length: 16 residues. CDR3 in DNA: TGCAGTGCTACTACGTTTTTGGGCAGGGGAAATTCACCCCTCCACTTT. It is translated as CSATTFLGRGNSPLHF.

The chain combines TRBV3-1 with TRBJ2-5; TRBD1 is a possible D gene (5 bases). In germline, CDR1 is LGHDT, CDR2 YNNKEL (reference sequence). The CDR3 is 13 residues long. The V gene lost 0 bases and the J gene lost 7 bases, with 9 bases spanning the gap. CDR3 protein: CASSQDSGRTQYF. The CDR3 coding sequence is TGTGCCAGCAGCCAAGATTCAGGGCGGACCCAGTACTTC.

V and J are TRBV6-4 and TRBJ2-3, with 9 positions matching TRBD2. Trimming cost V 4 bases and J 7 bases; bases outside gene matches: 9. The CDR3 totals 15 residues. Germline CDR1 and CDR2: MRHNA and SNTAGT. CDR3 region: CASSVTAGGLNTQYF. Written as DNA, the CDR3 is TGTGCCAGCAGTGTAACAGCGGGGGGTCTCAATACGCAGTATTTT.

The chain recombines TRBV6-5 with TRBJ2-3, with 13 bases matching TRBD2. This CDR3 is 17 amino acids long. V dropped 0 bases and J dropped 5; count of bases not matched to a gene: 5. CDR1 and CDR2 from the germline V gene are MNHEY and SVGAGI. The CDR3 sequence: CASSYSRLAGGLDTQYF. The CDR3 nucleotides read TGTGCCAGCAGTTACTCTAGACTAGCGGGGGGATTAGATACGCAGTATTTT.

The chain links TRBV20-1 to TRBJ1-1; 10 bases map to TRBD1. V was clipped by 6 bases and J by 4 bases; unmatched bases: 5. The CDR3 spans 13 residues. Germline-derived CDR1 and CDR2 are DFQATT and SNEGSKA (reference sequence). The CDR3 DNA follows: TGCAGTGCCCCGGACAGGGGGACCACTGAAGCTTTCTTT. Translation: CSAPDRGTTEAFF.

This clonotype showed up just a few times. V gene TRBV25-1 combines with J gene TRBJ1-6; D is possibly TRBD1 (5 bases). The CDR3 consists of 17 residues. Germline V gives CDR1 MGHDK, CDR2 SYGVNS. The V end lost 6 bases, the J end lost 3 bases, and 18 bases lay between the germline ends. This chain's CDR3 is CASSRIGQGDYNSPLHF. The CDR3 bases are TGTGCCAGCAGCCGAATCGGTCAGGGCGACTATAATTCACCCCTCCACTTT.

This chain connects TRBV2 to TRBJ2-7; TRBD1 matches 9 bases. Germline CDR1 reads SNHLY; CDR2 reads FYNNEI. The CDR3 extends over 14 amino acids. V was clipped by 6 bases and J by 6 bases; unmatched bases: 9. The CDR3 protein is CASSVTGGIGEQYF. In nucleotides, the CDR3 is TGTGCCAGCAGCGTGACAGGGGGAATTGGCGAGCAGTACTTC.

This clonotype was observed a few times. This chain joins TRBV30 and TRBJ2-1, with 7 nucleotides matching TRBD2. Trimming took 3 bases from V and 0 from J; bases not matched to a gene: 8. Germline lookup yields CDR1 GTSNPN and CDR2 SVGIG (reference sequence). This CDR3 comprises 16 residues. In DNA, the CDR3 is TGTGCCTGGAGACGGCGGGGGAGCCTCTCCTACAATGAGCAGTTCTTC. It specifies CAWRRRGSLSYNEQFF.

The CDR3 coding sequence is TGTGCCAGCAGCTTAGCCGCTAGCTACGAGCAGTACTTC. Amino acids: CASSLAASYEQYF. The chain joins TRBV7-2 to TRBJ2-7; D is unresolved. CDR1 and CDR2 from the germline V gene are SGHTA and FQGNSA. Trimming cost V 0 bases and J 3 bases, with 6 bases left between them. CDR3 length: 13 amino acids.

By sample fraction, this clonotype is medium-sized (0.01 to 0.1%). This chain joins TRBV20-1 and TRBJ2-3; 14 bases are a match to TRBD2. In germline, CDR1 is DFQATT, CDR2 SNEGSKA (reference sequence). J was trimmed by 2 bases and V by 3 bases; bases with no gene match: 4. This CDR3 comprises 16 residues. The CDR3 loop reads CSARTSGGGITDTQYF. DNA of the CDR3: TGCAGTGCTAGGACTAGCGGGGGGGGCATCACAGATACGCAGTATTTT.

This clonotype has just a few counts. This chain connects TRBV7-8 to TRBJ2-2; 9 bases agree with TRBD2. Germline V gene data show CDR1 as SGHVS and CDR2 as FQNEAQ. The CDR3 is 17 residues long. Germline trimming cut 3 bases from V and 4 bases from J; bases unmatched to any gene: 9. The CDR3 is CASSFWTSALFTGELFF. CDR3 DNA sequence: TGTGCCAGCAGCTTTTGGACTAGCGCCTTGTTCACCGGGGAGCTGTTTTTT.

The CDR3 DNA is TGTGCCAGCAGTTTAGCGAGTCCGGATACGCAGTATTTT. Translating gives CASSLASPDTQYF. The rearrangement links TRBV12-3 or TRBV12-4 to TRBJ2-3; D uncertain. The CDR3 totals 13 residues. Trimming took 0 bases from V and 6 from J, leaving 7 bases between them.

The CDR3 loop reads CASSLGQGWDQPQHF. CDR3 sequence (DNA): TGTGCCAGCAGCCTAGGACAGGGGTGGGATCAGCCCCAGCATTTT. This chain links TRBV7-8 with TRBJ1-5, with 9 bases fitting TRBD1. CDR1 is SGHVS and CDR2 is FQNEAQ in the germline V gene. The CDR3 runs to 15 residues. J gave up 5 bases and V 5 bases, and 7 bases lay outside the gene matches.

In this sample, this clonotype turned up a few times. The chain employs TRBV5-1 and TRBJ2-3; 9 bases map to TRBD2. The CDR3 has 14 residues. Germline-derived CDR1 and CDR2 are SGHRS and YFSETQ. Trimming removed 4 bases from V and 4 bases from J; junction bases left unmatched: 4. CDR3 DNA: TGCGCCAGCAGCCTTTCTAGCGGGGCAGATACGCAGTATTTT. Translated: CASSLSSGADTQYF. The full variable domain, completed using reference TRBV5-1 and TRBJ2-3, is KAGVTQTPRYLIKTRGQQVTLSCSPISGHRSVSWYQQTPGQGLQFLFEYFSETQRNKGNFPGRFSGRQFSNSRSEMNVSTLELGDSALYLCASSLSSGADTQYFGPGTRLTVL.

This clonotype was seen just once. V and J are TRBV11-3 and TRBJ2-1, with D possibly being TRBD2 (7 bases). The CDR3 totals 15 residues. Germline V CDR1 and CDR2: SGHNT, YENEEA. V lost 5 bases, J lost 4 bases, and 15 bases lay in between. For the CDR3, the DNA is TGTGCCAGCAGCCTAGGGGGGGCCTTTTACAATGAGCAGTTCTTC. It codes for CASSLGGAFYNEQFF.

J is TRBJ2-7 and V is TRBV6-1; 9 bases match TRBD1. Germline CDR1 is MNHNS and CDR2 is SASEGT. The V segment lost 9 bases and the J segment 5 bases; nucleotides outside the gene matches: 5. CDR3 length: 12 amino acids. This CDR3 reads CASGTGYDEQYF. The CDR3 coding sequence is TGTGCCAGTGGGACAGGGTACGACGAGCAGTACTTC.

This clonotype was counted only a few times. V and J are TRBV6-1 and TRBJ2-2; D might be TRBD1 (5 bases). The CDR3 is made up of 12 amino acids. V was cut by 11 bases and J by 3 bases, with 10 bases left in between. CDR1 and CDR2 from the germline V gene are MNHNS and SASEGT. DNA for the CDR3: TGTGCCTTAGGGGCGGACACCGGGGAGCTGTTTTTT. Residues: CALGADTGELFF.

The CDR3 loop is CASSQGLAGAYEQYF. In DNA form, the CDR3 reads TGTGCCAGCAGCCAGGGACTAGCGGGGGCTTACGAGCAGTACTTC. The V call is TRBV5-4, the J call TRBJ2-7, with 14 bases identical to TRBD2. Germline V CDR1 and CDR2: SGHNT, YYREEE (reference sequence). This CDR3 is built from 15 residues. The trim removed 4 bases at V and 4 bases at J, leaving 4 bases unmatched.

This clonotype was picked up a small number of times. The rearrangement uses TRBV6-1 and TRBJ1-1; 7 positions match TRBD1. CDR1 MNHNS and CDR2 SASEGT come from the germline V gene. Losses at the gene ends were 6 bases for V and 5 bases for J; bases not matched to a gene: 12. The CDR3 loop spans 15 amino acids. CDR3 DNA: TGTGCCAGCAGCCCATTACAGGGGTTGGGGACTGAAGCTTTCTTT. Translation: CASSPLQGLGTEAFF.

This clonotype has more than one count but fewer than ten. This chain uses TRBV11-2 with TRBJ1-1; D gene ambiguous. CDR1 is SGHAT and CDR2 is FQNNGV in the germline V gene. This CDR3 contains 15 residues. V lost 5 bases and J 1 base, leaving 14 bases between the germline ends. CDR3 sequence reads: CASSQGLGGNTEAFF. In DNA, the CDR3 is TGTGCCAGCAGCCAAGGACTTGGTGGGAACACTGAAGCTTTCTTT.

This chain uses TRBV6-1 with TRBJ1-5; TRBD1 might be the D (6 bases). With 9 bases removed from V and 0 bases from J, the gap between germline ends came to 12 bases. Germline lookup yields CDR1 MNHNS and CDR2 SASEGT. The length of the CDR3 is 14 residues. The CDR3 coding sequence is TGTGCCAGTAACCTCAGGGGTAGCAATCAGCCCCAGCATTTT. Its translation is CASNLRGSNQPQHF.

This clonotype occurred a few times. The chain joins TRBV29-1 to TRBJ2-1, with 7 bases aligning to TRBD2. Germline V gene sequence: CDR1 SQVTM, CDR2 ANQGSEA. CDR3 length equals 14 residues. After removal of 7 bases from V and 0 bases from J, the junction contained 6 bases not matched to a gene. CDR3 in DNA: TGCAGCGCTCCGACGGGGGGCTCCTACAATGAGCAGTTCTTC. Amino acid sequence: CSAPTGGSYNEQFF.

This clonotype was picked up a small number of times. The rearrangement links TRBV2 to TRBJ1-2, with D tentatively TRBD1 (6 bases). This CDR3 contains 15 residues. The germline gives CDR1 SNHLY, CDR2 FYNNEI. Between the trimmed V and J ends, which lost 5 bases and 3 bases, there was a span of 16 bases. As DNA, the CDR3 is TGTGCCAGCAGTCCGAGGGGGGGCACGGACTATGGCTACACCTTC. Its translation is CASSPRGGTDYGYTF.